At least ten counts were recorded for the clone carrying this TCR beta chain. Its antigen is currently unknown. This sample was taken from a study of T cells in Graves' hyperthyroidism and ophthalmopathy. Notes on the study in general: The majority of expanded thyroid clonotypes above 0.001 also appeared in blood. With a median lead of roughly 6.8 months before onset, the model predicted ophthalmopathy.

The CDR3 contains 14 residues. Germline CDR1 and CDR2: MNHEY and SVGAGI. J lost 6 bases, V lost 2 bases, and 6 bases had no gene match. The study defined stable Graves' hyperthyroidism as no ophthalmopathy progression within 18 months. Every diagnosis used clinical symptoms, serum thyroxine and TRAb, thyroid ultrasound and orbital computed tomography. Using RNA transcripts as the source, TCR beta CDR3 regions were amplified. The study used the HTBI primer set for a first-round RT-PCR of the TCR CDR3. TCRdb re-called the multiplex PCR reads with MiXCR, one entry per CDR3 protein. The sample lists 500,000 to 550,000 distinct CDR3 sequences, around 20% seen once, with more than 20% in the top ten.

The chain carries TRBV6-5 and TRBJ2-7; 8 bases fit TRBD1. The clonotype comes from a young man with Graves' hyperthyroidism. Source material: blood. DNA of the CDR3: TGTGCCAGCAGTTACGACAGGGGCCGTGGCGAGCAGTACTTC. Residues: CASSYDRGRGEQYF.